One and the same sample provided the 18 T cell receptor beta chains below, sequenced in a study of T-cell reconstitution after alpha-beta-depleted transplantation in children. As it was prepared, the TCRbeta library received unique molecular identifiers. Each CDR3 protein is one row after TCRdb ran MiXCR on the PCR reads. The sample includes some 290,000 distinct CDR3 sequences, about a quarter seen only once; the top ten take approximately 11%. Sequenced material: PBMCs, mostly from graft donor cells, taken 180 days after TCRalphabeta/CD19-depleted stem cell transplant. The receptors come from a male patient aged 10 to 17 who had a stem cell transplant for acute lymphoblastic leukemia, so the T cells may come from the graft donor.

This clonotype was counted between two and nine times. The J gene is TRBJ2-1, the V gene TRBV20-1; TRBD2 might be the D (6 bases). The V and J ends lost 3 bases and 3 bases respectively, with 18 bases between them. The CDR3 is 16 amino acids. Germline lookup yields CDR1 DFQATT and CDR2 SNEGSKA (reference sequence). The DNA for the CDR3 is TGCAGTGCTAGCACTAGCAACCCTGGTGTCTACAATGAGCAGTTCTTC. Translation gives CSASTSNPGVYNEQFF.

Many counts were recorded for this clonotype. CDR3 DNA sequence: TGCGCCAGCAGCTTGGCAGGGTGGAACTACGAGCAGTACTTC. As protein: CASSLAGWNYEQYF. The genes are TRBV5-1 and TRBJ2-7; D might be TRBD1 (5 bases). The CDR3 has 14 amino acids. The germline V gene has CDR1 SGHRS and CDR2 YFSETQ. Trimming took 0 bases from V and 3 from J, leaving 10 bases between them.

The chain uses TRBV5-1 and TRBJ1-1, with D possibly being TRBD1 (5 bases). Per germline, CDR1 SGHRS and CDR2 YFSETQ. The length of the CDR3 is 16 residues. Trimming left V 4 bases short and J 2 bases short, with 18 bases between. The CDR3 DNA is TGCGCCAGCAGCGGTACTCAAGGACACTTAAACACTGAAGCTTTCTTT. Its translation: CASSGTQGHLNTEAFF.

This clonotype turned up a few times. J is TRBJ1-1 and V is TRBV7-3; D not resolved. This CDR3 region has 13 residues. Germline V gene lookup returns CDR1 SGHTA and CDR2 FQGTGA. The V and J ends lost 3 bases and 1 base respectively, with 6 bases between them. The CDR3 is CASSFAPNTEAFF. CDR3 DNA: TGTGCCAGCAGCTTCGCCCCGAACACTGAAGCTTTCTTT.

DNA for the CDR3: TGTGCCAGCAGCGCGCTGGGGGGACGGAGCCTCCACCGTCTCTTTGACACTGAAGCTTTCTTT. Translation gives CASSALGGRSLHRLFDTEAFF. The rearrangement joins TRBV11-1 to TRBJ1-1, with D perhaps matching TRBD1 (5 bases). Germline lookup yields CDR1 SGHAT and CDR2 FQDESV (reference sequence). The V gene lost 5 bases and the J gene lost 3 bases, with 34 bases spanning the gap. The CDR3 totals 21 residues.

This clonotype was observed once. V usage is TRBV5-1 and J usage is TRBJ2-7; D possibly matches TRBD1 or TRBD2 (5 bases each). CDR1 is SGHRS and CDR2 is YFSETQ in the germline V gene. This CDR3 spans 14 amino acids. Trimming took off 7 bases at V and 0 bases at J, with 14 bases between the two ends. The CDR3 nucleotides are TGCGCCAGCCAACTTGCCGGGACCTCCTACGAGCAGTACTTC. The encoded protein is CASQLAGTSYEQYF.

The J gene is TRBJ2-1, the V gene TRBV9; 7 nucleotides align to TRBD2. J lost 0 bases, V lost 0 bases, and 6 bases had no gene match. This CDR3 comprises 17 residues. Germline V gene lookup returns CDR1 SGDLS and CDR2 YYNGEE. This chain's CDR3 is CASSVVPAGPSYNEQFF. The CDR3, as DNA: TGTGCCAGCAGCGTAGTTCCAGCGGGGCCCTCCTACAATGAGCAGTTCTTC.

A few counts support this clonotype. The chain couples TRBV12-3 or TRBV12-4 to TRBJ2-7; perhaps D is TRBD1 or TRBD2 (6 bases each). V lost 2 bases, J lost 4 bases, and 12 bases lay in between. The CDR3 sequence is 14 residues long. CDR3 residues: CASSLPRGHYEQYF. The DNA for the CDR3 is TGTGCCAGCAGTTTACCCCGGGGGCATTACGAGCAGTACTTC.

This clonotype was detected only a few times. The gene calls are TRBV5-1 and TRBJ1-1, with D perhaps TRBD1 (6 bases). Trimming cost V 7 bases and J 5 bases, with 12 bases left between them. The V gene's germline CDR1 is SGHRS and CDR2 YFSETQ. CDR3 length: 12 amino acids. CDR3 amino acids: CASAKTGTEAFF. DNA of the CDR3: TGCGCCAGCGCTAAAACAGGGACTGAAGCTTTCTTT.

This chain uses TRBV6-1 with TRBJ2-7, with a tentative D call TRBD1 (5 bases). Between the trimmed V and J ends, which lost 0 bases and 0 bases, there was a span of 12 bases. From germline, CDR1 is MNHNS and CDR2 SASEGT. The length of the CDR3 is 16 residues. CDR3 residues: CASSEAIATASYEQYF. In DNA, the CDR3 is TGTGCCAGCAGTGAAGCGATCGCGACAGCCTCCTACGAGCAGTACTTC.

This clonotype occurred a few times. The V call is TRBV20-1, the J call TRBJ2-3, with 11 bases fitting TRBD2. This CDR3 is 14 amino acids long. Trimming took 3 bases from V and 4 from J; bases not matched to a gene: 3. CDR1 and CDR2 (germline): DFQATT, SNEGSKA (reference sequence). Here the CDR3 DNA reads TGCAGTGCTAGCACTAGCGGGAGTGCAGATACGCAGTATTTT. Residues: CSASTSGSADTQYF.

The rearrangement joins TRBV7-8 to TRBJ2-7; 14 nucleotides agree with TRBD2. V lost 5 bases, J lost 3 bases, and 6 bases stayed unmatched. Germline loops: CDR1 SGHVS, CDR2 FQNEAQ. This CDR3 contains 16 residues. Here the CDR3 reads CASSEPGLAGGYEQYF. The CDR3 DNA reads TGTGCCAGCAGCGAACCCGGACTAGCGGGAGGCTACGAGCAGTACTTC.

This clonotype turned up a few times. The chain uses TRBV3-1 and TRBJ1-2, with a weak D call TRBD1 (6 bases). Trimming took off 1 base at V and 5 bases at J, with 11 bases between the two ends. Germline-derived CDR1 and CDR2 are LGHDT and YNNKEL (reference sequence). The CDR3 consists of 14 residues. The CDR3 spells CASSQVGAAYGYTF. The CDR3 coding sequence is TGTGCCAGCAGCCAAGTGGGGGCAGCTTATGGCTACACCTTC.

There are many counts of this clonotype. The genes are TRBV7-2 and TRBJ2-2, with D unclear. V was pared by 2 bases and J by 6 bases, with 10 bases between. Per the germline V gene, CDR1 is SGHTA and CDR2 is FQGNSA. This CDR3 spans 14 amino acids. The CDR3 reads CASSLFRAAGELFF. CDR3 nucleotide sequence: TGTGCCAGCAGCTTATTTCGGGCCGCCGGGGAGCTGTTTTTT. Full variable domain (remainder filled in from reference TRBV7-2 and TRBJ2-2): GAGVSQSPSNKVTEKGKDVELRCDPISGHTALYWYRQSLGQGLEFLIYFQGNSAPDKSGLPSDRFSAERTGGSVSTLTIQRTQQEDSAVYLCASSLFRAAGELFFGEGSRLTVL.

This sequence joins TRBV6-4 and TRBJ2-2; the D gene is possibly TRBD2 (6 bases). V was cut by 4 bases and J by 1 base, with 10 bases left in between. CDR3 length: 15 amino acids. Germline V lookup: CDR1 MRHNA, CDR2 SNTAGT. This CDR3 is CASSVRAGNTGELFF. CDR3 DNA sequence: TGTGCCAGCAGTGTACGAGCGGGGAACACCGGGGAGCTGTTTTTT.

This clonotype came up a few times. The chain employs TRBV10-1 and TRBJ2-1; possibly TRBD2 for D (6 bases). Trimming took off 0 bases at V and 6 bases at J, with 6 bases between the two ends. Looked up from germline, CDR1 is WNHNN and CDR2 is SYGVQD (reference sequence). The CDR3 contains 13 residues. CDR3 protein: CASSESGGNEQFF. CDR3 sequence (DNA): TGCGCCAGCAGTGAGTCCGGGGGCAATGAGCAGTTCTTC.

The chain is built from TRBV5-1 and TRBJ1-5; no definite D call. The V end was cut by 0 bases, the J end by 7 bases, with 8 bases between. In germline, CDR1 is SGHRS, CDR2 YFSETQ. The CDR3 sequence is 13 residues long. The CDR3 loop reads CASSLEGGQPQHF. CDR3 DNA sequence: TGCGCCAGCAGCTTGGAGGGAGGACAGCCCCAGCATTTT.

V and J are TRBV12-3 or TRBV12-4 and TRBJ1-3; maybe TRBD1 (6 bases). Trimming shortened V by 6 bases and J by 0 bases, and 15 bases separated the two germline ends. There are 16 residues in the CDR3. The CDR3 DNA follows: TGTGCCAGCAGGTCCCGGGGGCTTCCCTCTGGAAACACCATATATTTT. It is translated as CASRSRGLPSGNTIYF.